This T cell receptor beta chain was identified in a study of T cell responses to AZD1222 COVID-19 vaccine (dated by TCRdb to the early 2020s). Describing the broader study: TCR sequencing covered some 240 trial participants: approximately 200 given two doses of AZD1222 and 26 given two doses of MenACWY control vaccine. Trial participants were enrolled by age into 18-55, 56-69 and 70-plus year subgroups, with roughly 160, 29 and 62 TCR-sequenced participants respectively. What the research found in general, with its limitations: CD4 TCRs associated with the vaccine covered the entire spike protein, and the dominant responses were in regions 160-218 and 743-854. Participants were mostly white British, with more females than males. The authors suggested clonal diversity may have been underestimated. In the small 56-69-year group, the increase in depth fell short of significance, most likely because of low power. Conclusions about previously exposed vaccinees are limited because only six or seven AZD1222 recipients were SARS-CoV-2 seropositive at baseline. After two AZD1222 doses, spike-specific TCR breadth and depth were significantly higher than at day 0 and than in MenACWY recipients. Reportedly, close to half of the unique spike-specific TCRs recognized epitopes lying outside the regions that are mutated in the B.1.351 and B.1.1.7 variants. No day 14 peak-response samples were available, so repertoires were characterized only after the peak T cell response.

The CDR3 regions of human TCRbeta chains were analyzed by immunosequencing. For the original study's pipeline: TCRs in the repertoires were matched against a reference library of SARS-CoV-2-specific TCRs that had been generated with the MIRA antigen-specificity platform. Breadth was defined as the fraction of unique TCRs that were SARS-CoV-2-associated. Depth was defined as the fraction of total T cells that were SARS-CoV-2-associated. Using the MIRA data, each spike-specific TCR was mapped to the spike region that the TCR reacts to and placed in a CD4 or CD8 class. Log10-transformed breadth and depth values were compared by one-way ANOVA with Sidak's multiple comparisons tests. TCRdb took over this immuneACCESS table, retaining in-frame rearrangements with V and J assigned. Such tables are incomplete; in checked studies, under half of the missing clones stem from an unresolved V gene, and the remainder is unexplained. That table is the source of V, J and clone size, and D and trimming were worked out from the DNA. This sample is represented by 95,000 to 100,000 clones; around 87% of them were singletons. The ten largest clones represent about 10% of the sample.

As to this clone: It has no known antigen specificity. Base qualities are not recorded, but no much larger clone differs from it by a single base.

This sample's time point label indicates: about 28 days (+/-7) after the second vaccine dose. Because spike-specific TCR depth and breadth did not differ between the two schedules, AZD1222 recipients who got a second dose at roughly 4 weeks were pooled with those who got a second dose at roughly 12 weeks. Vaccinee samples came from UK trials COV001 and COV002, including a single-blind randomized controlled phase 2/3 trial of AZD1222 (ChAdOx1 nCoV-19) in healthy adults. Trial participant PBMC samples were collected at day 0 and day 28 after the second dose for TCRbeta chain sequencing. The origin of this receptor is an adult who received the AZD1222 COVID-19 vaccine. Source: peripheral blood, taken 28 days after the second AZD1222 dose.

The CDR3 corresponds to CATTGTSTGELFF. The sequence in DNA is TGTGCCACGACCGGGACAAGCACCGGGGAGCTGTTTTTT. This chain is built from TRBV24-1 and TRBJ2-2; the D segment could be TRBD1, given 6 matching bases. The germline V gene supplies CDR1 KGHDR and CDR2 SFDVKD. Counted from cysteine to phenylalanine, this CDR3 has 13 amino acids. Only CDR3 DNA is held: 39 bases, read in frame from base 1. V is shortened by 10 bases, J by 4 bases, and the region joining them spans 12 bases.